This TCR beta chain was found in a study of blood T cell repertoires in COVID-19. About the study: Collection of acute and convalescent COVID-19 samples took place in the United States, Italy and Spain. From T cells, B-cell-depleted T cells, or PBMCs came the material, which was cDNA or gDNA.

Source study methods: For nucleated cells, counts were estimated from reference gene primer amplification. The protocol was immunoSEQ multiplex PCR, while the TCRdb copy is restricted to in-frame clones and leaves out a portion. V and J calls and clone size are copied from that table; D and trimming were computed from the DNA. The data show 99,000 or so clones, less than 90% seen once. This CDR3 is 15 amino acids long. With 0 bases clipped from V and 8 bases from J, the junction kept 3 bases outside the gene matches. Germline CDR1 and CDR2: LNHNV and YYDKDF (reference sequence). The sequencing input was peripheral blood. The chain is built from TRBV15 and TRBJ1-6; TRBD1 matches at 8 bases. This clonotype was obtained from a man aged 65-85 years with active or convalescent COVID-19. As DNA, the CDR3 is TGTGCCACCAGCAGAGAAACAGGGGGGGATTCACCCCTCCACTTT. Residues: CATSRETGGDSPLHF.